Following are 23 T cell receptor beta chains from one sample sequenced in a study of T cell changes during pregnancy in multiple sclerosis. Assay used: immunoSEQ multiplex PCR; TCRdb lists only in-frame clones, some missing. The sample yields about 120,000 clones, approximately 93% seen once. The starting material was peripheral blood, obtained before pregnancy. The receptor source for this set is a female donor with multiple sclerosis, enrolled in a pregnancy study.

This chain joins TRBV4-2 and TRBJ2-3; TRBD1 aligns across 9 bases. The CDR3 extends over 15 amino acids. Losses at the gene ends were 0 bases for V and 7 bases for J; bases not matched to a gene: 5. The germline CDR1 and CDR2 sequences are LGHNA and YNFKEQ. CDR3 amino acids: CASSQDHRGPNTQYF. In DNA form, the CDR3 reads TGTGCCAGCAGCCAAGATCACAGGGGGCCAAATACGCAGTATTTT.

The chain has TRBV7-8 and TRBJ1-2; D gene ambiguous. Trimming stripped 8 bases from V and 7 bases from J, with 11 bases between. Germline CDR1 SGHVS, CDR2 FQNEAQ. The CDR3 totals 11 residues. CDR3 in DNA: TGTGCCAGCTCCTCTCCGTTTGGCTACACCTTC. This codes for CASSSPFGYTF. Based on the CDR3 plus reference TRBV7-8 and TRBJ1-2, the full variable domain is GAGVSQSPRYKVAKRGQDVALRCDPISGHVSLFWYQQALGQGPEFLTYFQNEAQLDKSGLPSDRFFAERPEGSVSTLKIQRTQQEDSAVYLCASSSPFGYTFGSGTRLTVV.

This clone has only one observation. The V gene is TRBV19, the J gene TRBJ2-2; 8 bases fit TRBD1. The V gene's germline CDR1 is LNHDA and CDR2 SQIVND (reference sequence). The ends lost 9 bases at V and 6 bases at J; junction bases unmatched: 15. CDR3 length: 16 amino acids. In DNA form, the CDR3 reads TGTGCCAGCTACGACAGGGGCACAAGGGACGCCGGGGAGCTGTTTTTT. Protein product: CASYDRGTRDAGELFF.

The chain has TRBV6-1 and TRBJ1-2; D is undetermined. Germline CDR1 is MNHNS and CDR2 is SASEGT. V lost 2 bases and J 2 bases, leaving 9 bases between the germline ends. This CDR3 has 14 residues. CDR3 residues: CASSEITGNYGYTF. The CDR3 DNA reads TGTGCCAGCAGTGAAATTACGGGGAACTATGGCTACACCTTC.

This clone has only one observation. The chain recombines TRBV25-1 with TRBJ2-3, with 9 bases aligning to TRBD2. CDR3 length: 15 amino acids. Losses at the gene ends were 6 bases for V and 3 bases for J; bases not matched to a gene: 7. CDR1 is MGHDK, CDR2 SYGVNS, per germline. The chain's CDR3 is CASSPLRGGTDTQYF. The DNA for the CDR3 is TGTGCCAGCAGCCCCCTGCGGGGGGGAACAGATACGCAGTATTTT.

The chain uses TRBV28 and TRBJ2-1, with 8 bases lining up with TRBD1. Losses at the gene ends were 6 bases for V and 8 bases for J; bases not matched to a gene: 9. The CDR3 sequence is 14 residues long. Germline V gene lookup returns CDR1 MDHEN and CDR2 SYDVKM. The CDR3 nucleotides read TGTGCCAGCAGCGCACAGGGGGTAGAGTATGAGCAGTTCTTC. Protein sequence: CASSAQGVEYEQFF.

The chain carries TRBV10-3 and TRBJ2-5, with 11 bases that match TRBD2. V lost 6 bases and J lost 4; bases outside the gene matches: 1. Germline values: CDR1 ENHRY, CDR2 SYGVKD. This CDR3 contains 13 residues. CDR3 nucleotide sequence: TGTGCCATCAGCACTAGCGGGAGAGAGACCCAGTACTTC. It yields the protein CAISTSGRETQYF.

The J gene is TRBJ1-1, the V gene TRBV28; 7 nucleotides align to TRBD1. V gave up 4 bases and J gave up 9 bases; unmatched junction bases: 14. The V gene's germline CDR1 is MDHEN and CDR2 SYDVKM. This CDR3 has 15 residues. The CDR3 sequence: CASSYPRGEQGKAFF. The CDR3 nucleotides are TGTGCCAGCAGTTACCCTAGGGGAGAACAGGGGAAAGCTTTCTTT.

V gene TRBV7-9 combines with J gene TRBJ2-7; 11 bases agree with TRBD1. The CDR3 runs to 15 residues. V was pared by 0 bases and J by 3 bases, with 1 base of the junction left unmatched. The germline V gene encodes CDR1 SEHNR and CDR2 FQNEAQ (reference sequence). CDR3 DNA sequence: TGTGCCAGCAGCTTAGCCGGGACAGGGGGCTACGAGCAGTACTTC. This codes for CASSLAGTGGYEQYF.

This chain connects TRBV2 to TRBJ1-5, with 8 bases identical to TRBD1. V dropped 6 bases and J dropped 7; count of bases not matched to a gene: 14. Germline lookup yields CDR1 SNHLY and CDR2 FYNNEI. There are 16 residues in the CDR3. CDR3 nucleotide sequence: TGTGCCAGCAGCCGAGGGGACAGGAGGTCAGTCCAGCCCCAGCATTTT. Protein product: CASSRGDRRSVQPQHF.

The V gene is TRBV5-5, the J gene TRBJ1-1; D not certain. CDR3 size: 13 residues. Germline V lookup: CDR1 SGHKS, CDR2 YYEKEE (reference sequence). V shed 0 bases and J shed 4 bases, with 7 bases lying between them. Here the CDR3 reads CASSLGDRTEAFF. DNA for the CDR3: TGTGCCAGCAGCTTGGGAGATCGCACTGAAGCTTTCTTT.

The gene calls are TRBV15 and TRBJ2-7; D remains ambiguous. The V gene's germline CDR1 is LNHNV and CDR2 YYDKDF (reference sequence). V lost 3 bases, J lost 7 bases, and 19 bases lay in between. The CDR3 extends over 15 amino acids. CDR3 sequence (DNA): TGTGCCACCAGCAGTCCCGGGTCCCCCCCTAGGGAGCAGTACTTC. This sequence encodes CATSSPGSPPREQYF.

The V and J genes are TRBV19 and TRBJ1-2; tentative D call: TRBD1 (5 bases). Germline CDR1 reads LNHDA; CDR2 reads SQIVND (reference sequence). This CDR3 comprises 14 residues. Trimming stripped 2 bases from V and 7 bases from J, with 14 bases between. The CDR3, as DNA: TGTGCCAGTAGTATATCGGGGACGGAGGGTGGCTACACCTTC. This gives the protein CASSISGTEGGYTF.

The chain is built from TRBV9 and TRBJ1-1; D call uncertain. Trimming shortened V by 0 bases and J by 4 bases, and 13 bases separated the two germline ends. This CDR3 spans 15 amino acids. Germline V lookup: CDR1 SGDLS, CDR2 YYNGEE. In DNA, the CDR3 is TGTGCCAGCAGCGTAGAGGGAGGGCGGCGCACTGAAGCTTTCTTT. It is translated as CASSVEGGRRTEAFF. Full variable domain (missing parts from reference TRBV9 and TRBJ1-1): DSGVTQTPKHLITATGQRVTLRCSPRSGDLSVYWYQQSLDQGLQFLIQYYNGEERAKGNILERFSAQQFPDLHSELNLSSLELGDSALYFCASSVEGGRRTEAFFGQGTRLTVV.

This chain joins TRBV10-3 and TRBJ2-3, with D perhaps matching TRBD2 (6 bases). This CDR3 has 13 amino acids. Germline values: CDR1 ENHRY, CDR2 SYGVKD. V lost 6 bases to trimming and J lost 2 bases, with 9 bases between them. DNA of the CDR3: TGTGCCATCAGAGGGGACTTCACAGATACGCAGTATTTT. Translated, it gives CAIRGDFTDTQYF.

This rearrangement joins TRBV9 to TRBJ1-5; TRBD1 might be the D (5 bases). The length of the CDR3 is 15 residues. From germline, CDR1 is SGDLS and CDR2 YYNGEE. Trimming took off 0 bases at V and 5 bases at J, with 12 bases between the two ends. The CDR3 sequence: CASSVGPRADQPQHF. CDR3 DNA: TGTGCCAGCAGCGTAGGACCCAGGGCGGATCAGCCCCAGCATTTT.

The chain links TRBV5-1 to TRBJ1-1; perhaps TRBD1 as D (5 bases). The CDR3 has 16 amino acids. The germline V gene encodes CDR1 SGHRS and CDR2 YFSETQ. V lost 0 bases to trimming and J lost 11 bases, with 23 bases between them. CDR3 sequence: CASSLGPEGGAEGAFF. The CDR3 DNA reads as TGCGCCAGCAGCTTGGGGCCTGAGGGCGGAGCGGAGGGGGCTTTCTTT.

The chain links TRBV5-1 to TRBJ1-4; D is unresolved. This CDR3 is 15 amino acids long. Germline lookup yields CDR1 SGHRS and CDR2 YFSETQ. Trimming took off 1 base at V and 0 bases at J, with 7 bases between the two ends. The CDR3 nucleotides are TGCGCCAGCAGCTTGAACGCGGCAACTAATGAAAAACTGTTTTTT. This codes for CASSLNAATNEKLFF.

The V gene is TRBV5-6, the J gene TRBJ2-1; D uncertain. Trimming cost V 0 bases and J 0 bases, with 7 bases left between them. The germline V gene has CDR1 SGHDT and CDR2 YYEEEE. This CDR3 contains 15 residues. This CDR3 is CASSLEFSSYNEQFF. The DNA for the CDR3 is TGTGCCAGCAGCTTGGAGTTCAGCTCCTACAATGAGCAGTTCTTC.

CDR3 amino acids: CASIDRLYYEQYF. CDR3 in DNA: TGTGCCAGCATAGACAGGCTATACTACGAGCAGTACTTC. The chain couples TRBV6-1 to TRBJ2-7; tentatively, D is TRBD1 (6 bases). The V gene lost 7 bases and the J gene lost 3 bases, with 13 bases spanning the gap. Germline lookup yields CDR1 MNHNS and CDR2 SASEGT. The CDR3 length is 13 residues.

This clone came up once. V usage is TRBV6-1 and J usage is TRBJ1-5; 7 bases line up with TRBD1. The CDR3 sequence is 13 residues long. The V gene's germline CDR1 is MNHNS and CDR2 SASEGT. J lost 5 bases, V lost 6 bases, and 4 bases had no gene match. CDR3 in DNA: TGTGCCAGCAGGAATACAGGGGATCAGCCCCAGCATTTT. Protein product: CASRNTGDQPQHF.

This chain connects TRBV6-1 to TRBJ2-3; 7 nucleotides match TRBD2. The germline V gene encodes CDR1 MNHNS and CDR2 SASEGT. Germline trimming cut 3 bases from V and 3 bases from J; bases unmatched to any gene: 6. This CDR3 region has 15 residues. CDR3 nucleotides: TGTGCCAGCAGTGATATTGGCGGGGGAACAGATACGCAGTATTTT. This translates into CASSDIGGGTDTQYF.

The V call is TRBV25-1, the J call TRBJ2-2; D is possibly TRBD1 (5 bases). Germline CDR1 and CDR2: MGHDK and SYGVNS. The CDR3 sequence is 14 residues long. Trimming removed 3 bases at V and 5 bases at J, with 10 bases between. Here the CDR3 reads CASSEDTQTGELFF. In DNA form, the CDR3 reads TGTGCCAGCAGTGAGGACACTCAGACCGGGGAGCTGTTTTTT.